This T cell receptor beta chain emerged from a study of response to subunit inactivated influenza vaccine. Each CDR3 protein gets one entry after TCRdb re-called the RT-PCR reads with MiXCR. The data contain hundreds of thousands of distinct CDR3 sequences, approximately 10% of them singletons. Per the germline V gene, CDR1 is MNHEY and CDR2 is SVGAGI. The CDR3 is 16 amino acids. V lost 0 bases, J lost 6 bases, and 15 bases lay in between. Study-wide points: Few additional T cells are recruited per seasonal influenza vaccination, authors suggested.

On this clonotype: What it recognizes is unknown.

This clonotype originated in a man aged 45-60 years who received an inactivated influenza vaccine. Sample: PBMCs from blood, taken on the day of vaccination. The chain joins TRBV6-5 to TRBJ2-1, with D possibly being TRBD2 (6 bases). CDR3 residues: CASSYSKKLAGNEQFF. The CDR3 DNA reads TGTGCCAGCAGTTACTCGAAAAAACTAGCTGGCAATGAGCAGTTCTTC.